This T cell receptor (beta chain) was identified in a study of T cell responses to AZD1222 COVID-19 vaccine. Details on this clone: Its antigen is undetermined.

The protocol was immunoSEQ multiplex PCR, while the TCRdb copy is restricted to in-frame clones and leaves out a portion. Among approximately 120,000 clones listed, about 90% were seen once. Regarding the study as a whole: Spike regions recognized by vaccine-associated CD4 TCRs spanned the protein, led by 160-218 and 743-854. The donor cohort was predominantly white British with a female majority, and clonal diversity may have been underestimated.

In germline, CDR1 is SGHRS, CDR2 YFSETQ. V lost 7 bases to trimming and J lost 6 bases; unmatched junction nucleotides: 5. The CDR3 is 14 residues long. The material sequenced was peripheral blood, taken on day 0 of MenACWY control vaccination. The clonotype was recovered from an adult in good health. The J gene is TRBJ2-3, the V gene TRBV5-1, with TRBD2 matching over 13 bases. The CDR3 coding sequence is TGCGCCAGCCGGACTAGCGGGAGTTCCGATACGCAGTATTTT. Translated, it gives CASRTSGSSDTQYF.